The 22 T cell receptor beta chains below were found in one sample sequenced in a study of cytomegalovirus exposure and HLA in healthy donors (dated by TCRdb to the late 2010s). Libraries were built with the immunoSEQ multiplex PCR assay. For the multiplex PCR, a mixture combining 60 forward primers for TCR Vbeta segments and 13 reverse primers for TCR Jbeta segments was used. Imported from immuneACCESS, the table was reduced by TCRdb to in-frame sequences with V and J called. These copies leave out some clones; in studies compared against another copy, an unresolved V gene accounts for under half, and the cause of the remainder is not known. This sample holds around 100,000 clones; about 80% were observed only once. The ten largest clones represent 3% to 3.5% of the sample. Sequenced sample: PBMCs. Every receptor here comes from a woman between 35 and 50 years old in good health and CMV-seronegative.

This chain uses TRBV5-6 with TRBJ1-1, with 8 bases matching TRBD1. Germline V gives CDR1 SGHDT, CDR2 YYEEEE. V lost 4 bases and J lost 6; bases outside the gene matches: 11. The CDR3 loop spans 15 amino acids. The CDR3 sequence: CASSQDRGASSEAFF. The DNA for the CDR3 is TGTGCCAGCAGCCAAGACAGGGGTGCTTCTTCTGAAGCTTTCTTT.

A single count supports this clone. The chain joins TRBV28 to TRBJ2-1; 8 nucleotides match TRBD1. The CDR3 is 14 residues long. Germline-derived CDR1 and CDR2 are MDHEN and SYDVKM. With V trimmed by 4 bases and J by 12 bases, 11 bases remained unmatched. CDR3 residues: CASSWQGAVGGQFF. The CDR3 nucleotides read TGTGCCAGCAGTTGGCAGGGGGCAGTCGGGGGGCAGTTCTTC.

V is TRBV4-3 and J is TRBJ2-2, with D maybe TRBD1 (6 bases). Trimming cost V 2 bases and J 7 bases, with 8 bases left between them. Germline V gene data show CDR1 as LGHNA and CDR2 as YSLEER. The CDR3 runs 13 residues. The chain's CDR3 is CASSQQGSGELFF. Here the CDR3 DNA reads TGCGCCAGCAGCCAACAGGGGAGCGGGGAGCTGTTTTTT.

The CDR3 here is CAWSVLGIDSGNTIYF. CDR3 sequence (DNA): TGTGCCTGGAGTGTACTAGGAATCGACTCTGGAAACACCATATATTTT. The chain uses TRBV30 and TRBJ1-3; no clear D. The CDR3 spans 16 residues. CDR1 and CDR2 (germline): GTSNPN, SVGIG (reference sequence). The ends were cut back, 0 bases at V and 0 bases at J, with 12 bases in the middle. The complete variable domain, with remaining parts taken from reference TRBV30 and TRBJ1-3, reads SQTIHQWPATLVQPVGSPLSLECTVEGTSNPNLYWYRQAAGRGLQLLFYSVGIGQISSEVPQNLSASRPQDRQFILSSKKLLLSDSGFYLCAWSVLGIDSGNTIYFGEGSWLTVV.

The rearrangement uses TRBV28 and TRBJ1-6; D gene unclear. This CDR3 comprises 16 residues. Trimming cost V 1 base and J 4 bases, with 11 bases left between them. Germline loops: CDR1 MDHEN, CDR2 SYDVKM. The CDR3 loop is CASSLLGEAYNSPLHF. The CDR3 nucleotides read TGTGCCAGCAGTTTATTGGGAGAGGCTTATAATTCACCCCTCCACTTT.

This clone appeared once. The chain uses TRBV5-6 and TRBJ1-5, with TRBD1 identical over 11 bases. The V gene end was trimmed by 1 base and the J gene end by 1 base; junction bases not matched to a gene: 7. CDR3 size: 18 residues. Germline V CDR1 and CDR2: SGHDT, YYEEEE. The CDR3 sequence: CASSLLDRGLESNQPQHF. The CDR3 DNA reads as TGTGCCAGCAGCTTGTTGGACAGGGGGCTGGAGAGCAATCAGCCCCAGCATTTT.

This clone was found a few times. This chain joins TRBV7-2 and TRBJ1-4, with D possibly TRBD1 on 5 matching bases. In germline, CDR1 is SGHTA, CDR2 FQGNSA. The CDR3 spans 13 residues. V gave up 1 base and J gave up 8 bases, with 8 bases separating them. The CDR3: CASSLVQDEKLFF. The CDR3 DNA reads as TGTGCCAGCAGCTTAGTACAGGACGAAAAACTGTTTTTT. Based on the CDR3 plus reference TRBV7-2 and TRBJ1-4, the full variable domain is GAGVSQSPSNKVTEKGKDVELRCDPISGHTALYWYRQSLGQGLEFLIYFQGNSAPDKSGLPSDRFSAERTGGSVSTLTIQRTQQEDSAVYLCASSLVQDEKLFFGSGTQLSVL.

This clone has only one observation. This sequence joins TRBV7-2 and TRBJ1-4; a possible D gene is TRBD1 (5 bases). The germline V gene encodes CDR1 SGHTA and CDR2 FQGNSA. V lost 5 bases and J lost 0, with 16 bases in between. The CDR3 loop spans 17 amino acids. In DNA, the CDR3 is TGTGCCAGCAGCACATTATCCGGGGGGGCAACTAATGAAAAACTGTTTTTT. The encoded protein is CASSTLSGGATNEKLFF.

This chain links TRBV29-1 with TRBJ2-2, with 10 bases fitting TRBD2. The J segment lost 4 bases and the V segment lost 5 bases, leaving 13 bases of the junction unmatched. CDR3 size: 17 residues. From germline, CDR1 is SQVTM and CDR2 ANQGSEA. CDR3 protein: CSVQTASGSSSTGELFF. CDR3 bases: TGCAGCGTTCAAACGGCTAGCGGGAGCTCGAGCACCGGGGAGCTGTTTTTT.

The CDR3 region has the DNA TGTGCCAGCAGCGACAAGGGACAGGGGAATGAAAAACTGTTTTTT. This codes for CASSDKGQGNEKLFF. This sequence joins TRBV7-2 and TRBJ1-4, with 10 bases aligning to TRBD1. Germline V gene data show CDR1 as SGHTA and CDR2 as FQGNSA. The CDR3 sequence is 15 residues long. The trim removed 5 bases at V and 5 bases at J, leaving 5 bases unmatched.

This clone was observed a few times. The J gene is TRBJ2-5, the V gene TRBV28; TRBD1 agrees at 7 bases. The CDR3 contains 14 residues. Germline CDR1 MDHEN, CDR2 SYDVKM. J gave up 5 bases and V 3 bases, and 6 bases lay outside the gene matches. The CDR3 is CASSFTGAWETQYF. The CDR3 nucleotides are TGTGCCAGCAGTTTTACAGGGGCCTGGGAGACCCAGTACTTC.

V and J are TRBV18 and TRBJ2-1, with a possible D match to TRBD2 (7 bases). Germline CDR1 KGHSH, CDR2 LQKENI. Deletions cut 3 bases from V and 3 bases from J, with 12 bases between. The CDR3 is made up of 15 amino acids. CDR3 DNA sequence: TGTGCCAGCTCACCTACAGGGACTATCTACAATGAGCAGTTCTTC. Its translation: CASSPTGTIYNEQFF.

The J gene is TRBJ2-1, the V gene TRBV11-2; perhaps TRBD2 as D (7 bases). Per germline, CDR1 SGHAT and CDR2 FQNNGV. V was shortened by 0 bases and J by 8 bases, with 14 bases between the two germline ends. The CDR3 contains 15 residues. The CDR3 nucleotides read TGTGCCAGCAGCTTAGATAGCAGGGGAGGGGATGAGCAGTTCTTC. It codes for CASSLDSRGGDEQFF.

The chain is built from TRBV7-2 and TRBJ1-1; 8 positions agree with TRBD1. This CDR3 contains 13 residues. Germline V gives CDR1 SGHTA, CDR2 FQGNSA. V was pared by 5 bases and J by 5 bases, with 4 bases of the junction left unmatched. CDR3 coding DNA: TGTGCCAGCAGCGTACAGGGGGAGACTGAAGCTTTCTTT. Protein sequence: CASSVQGETEAFF.

The J gene is TRBJ2-7, the V gene TRBV28; 13 positions agree with TRBD2. V gave up 6 bases and J gave up 2 bases; unmatched junction bases: 4. CDR1 and CDR2 from the germline V gene are MDHEN and SYDVKM. The CDR3 length is 15 residues. CDR3 protein: CASRAGLAGTYEQYF. In DNA form, the CDR3 reads TGTGCCAGCAGGGCGGGACTAGCGGGGACCTACGAGCAGTACTTC. Using reference TRBV28 and TRBJ2-7 for the parts outside the CDR3, the full variable domain is DVKVTQSSRYLVKRTGEKVFLECVQDMDHENMFWYRQDPGLGLRLIYFSYDVKMKEKGDIPEGYSVSREKKERFSLILESASTNQTSMYLCASRAGLAGTYEQYFGPGTRLTVT.

This rearrangement joins TRBV25-1 to TRBJ1-5; a possible D gene is TRBD1 (6 bases). V dropped 6 bases and J dropped 5 bases, with 14 bases sitting between them. The germline V gene encodes CDR1 MGHDK and CDR2 SYGVNS. The CDR3 extends over 14 amino acids. This CDR3 reads CASRGAVGDQPQHF. CDR3 nucleotide sequence: TGTGCCAGCAGGGGGGCTGTGGGGGATCAGCCCCAGCATTTT. Drawing the rest from reference TRBV25-1 and TRBJ1-5, the complete variable domain is EADIYQTPRYLVIGTGKKITLECSQTMGHDKMYWYQQDPGMELHLIHYSYGVNSTEKGDLSSESTVSRIRTEHFPLTLESARPSHTSQYLCASRGAVGDQPQHFGDGTRLSIL.

The genes are TRBV2 and TRBJ2-7; no clear D gene. CDR1 and CDR2 from the germline V gene are SNHLY and FYNNEI. Trimming cost V 11 bases and J 1 base, with 12 bases left between them. The CDR3 covers 12 residues. CDR3 coding DNA: TGTGCCGGCGGTAAGATTTCCTACGAGCAGTACTTC. It yields the protein CAGGKISYEQYF.

This clone was seen just once. The CDR3 DNA reads as TGTGCCTGGATTAGGTGGGGGGACAGCACAGATACGCAGTATTTT. It yields the protein CAWIRWGDSTDTQYF. The chain couples TRBV30 to TRBJ2-3, with D possibly being TRBD2 (6 bases). The germline CDR1 and CDR2 sequences are GTSNPN and SVGIG (reference sequence). V was shortened by 4 bases and J by 0 bases, with 14 bases between the two germline ends. This CDR3 is built from 15 residues. Full variable domain (remainder filled in from reference TRBV30 and TRBJ2-3): SQTIHQWPATLVQPVGSPLSLECTVEGTSNPNLYWYRQAAGRGLQLLFYSVGIGQISSEVPQNLSASRPQDRQFILSSKKLLLSDSGFYLCAWIRWGDSTDTQYFGPGTRLTVL.

The chain recombines TRBV18 with TRBJ1-5; D gene ambiguous. V was trimmed by 2 bases and J by 9 bases, leaving 8 bases between them. The V gene's germline CDR1 is KGHSH and CDR2 LQKENI. The CDR3 loop spans 12 amino acids. The CDR3 coding sequence is TGTGCCAGCTCACCAGGCGCGGCGCCCCAGCATTTT. Protein product: CASSPGAAPQHF.

CDR3 nucleotides: TGTGCCAGCAGCTTGGCCGTAACGGGTGGCGGCAATGAGCAGTTCTTC. This translates into CASSLAVTGGGNEQFF. This chain joins TRBV5-4 and TRBJ2-1; no firm D call. Germline V gene sequence: CDR1 SGHNT, CDR2 YYREEE (reference sequence). The CDR3 has 16 amino acids. Trimming left V 0 bases short and J 6 bases short, with 16 bases between.

This chain connects TRBV11-2 to TRBJ2-7, with D maybe TRBD1 (6 bases). The CDR3 is made up of 15 amino acids. V lost 3 bases and J 2 bases, leaving 14 bases between the germline ends. CDR1 SGHAT and CDR2 FQNNGV come from the germline V gene. The DNA for the CDR3 is TGTGCCAGCAGCTTTGGTCAGGGGATTCCCTACGAGCAGTACTTC. Its translation: CASSFGQGIPYEQYF.

V and J are TRBV9 and TRBJ1-2; 7 bases match TRBD1. V gave up 5 bases and J gave up 1 base; unmatched junction bases: 5. The CDR3 runs 14 residues. CDR1 and CDR2 (germline): SGDLS, YYNGEE. The CDR3 protein is CASRRQGDNYGYTF. The CDR3 DNA reads as TGTGCCAGCAGGAGACAGGGTGATAACTATGGCTACACCTTC.